Described below is a single T cell receptor (beta chain) sequence and its context. V shed 5 bases and J 8 bases; nucleotides not matched to a gene: 11. CDR3 length equals 14 residues. In germline, CDR1 is MDHEN, CDR2 SYDVKM. The sample comes from a study of cytomegalovirus exposure and HLA in healthy donors. Both 60 Vbeta primers and 13 Jbeta primers went into the PCR. Measured with immunoSEQ multiplex PCR; TCRdb has only the in-frame clones, and not every one. The sample consists of about 160,000 clones, around 84% of them appearing once. Source material: PBMCs. This sequence originates from a young man in good health and CMV-seronegative. The chain joins TRBV28 to TRBJ1-2, with 7 bases that match TRBD1. CDR3 DNA: TGTGCCAGCAGTGAGACCGGGACAGCGGACGGCTACACCTTC. Translating gives CASSETGTADGYTF.